The T cell receptor beta chain described here comes from a study of human thymus T cells. Study-level results: Blood and thymic repertoires both appeared biased in V and J gene usage. Related studies noted strongly shared thymic repertoires across unrelated people.

Corrective cardiac operations yielded the resected thymus tissue. Donors were healthy Finnish babies undergoing corrective operations for congenital heart defects. The CDR3 is 20 residues long. Germline CDR1 reads LNHNV; CDR2 reads YYDKDF (reference sequence). V trimming: 0 bases; J trimming: 3 bases; junction bases outside the gene matches: 19. Profiled with immunoSEQ multiplex PCR; TCRdb holds only in-frame clones, not every one. The profile shows roughly 130,000 clones, around 94% of them singletons. Comments on this clone: Its antigen remains unidentified.

Sequencing was carried out using thymus tissue. The clonotype originates from a boy younger than two with a congenital heart defect but otherwise immunologically healthy. The V and J genes are TRBV15 and TRBJ2-7; 8 bases line up with TRBD1. CDR3 DNA: TGTGCCACCAGCAGAGAAATTCGGACAGGGAAAATGAGCGCTCTCTACGAGCAGTACTTC. This sequence encodes CATSREIRTGKMSALYEQYF.